This T cell receptor beta chain is from a study of T cells in narcolepsy. On the study more broadly: Healthy controls were enrolled alongside patients with narcolepsy type 1 or type 2.

This clone showed up just once. Its antigen is undetermined. Method: immunoSEQ multiplex PCR; TCRdb's copy keeps in-frame clones and lacks some. The data hold about 33,000 clones, with almost 90% observed a single time. CDR1 and CDR2 (germline): SEHNR, FQNEAQ (reference sequence). The CDR3 covers 14 residues. The V gene lost 5 bases and the J gene lost 5 bases, with 15 bases spanning the gap. Study-wide results and caveats: Same-patient CSF and blood CD4+ T cell clonotypes included HCRT-specific and TRIB2-specific autoreactive ones. Autoreactive clone sequences were missing from some blood memory CD4+ repertoires. Autoreactive clonotypes reportedly recurred in blood of same and different patients, not controls.

The chain carries TRBV7-9 and TRBJ1-2, with a possible D match to TRBD1 (5 bases). Sequenced: CD45RA- memory CD4+ T cells from PBMCs. This receptor was taken from a human donor with narcolepsy. CDR3: CASSTLTGGYGYTF. The CDR3 bases are TGTGCCAGCAGCACCCTCACAGGTGGTTATGGCTACACCTTC.